This TCR beta chain was captured in a study of T cell clonotyping in hematopoietic cell transplantation. Germline CDR1 and CDR2: SGHTA and FQGNSA. This CDR3 has 19 residues. The data were produced by immunoSEQ multiplex PCR, yet TCRdb's version contains in-frame clones alone and is incomplete. The sample has approximately 7,500 clones, roughly 90% seen once. In regard to this clone: The junction does not match germline at one end; this may be a read error.

The TCR comes from a female patient aged 50-59 years who had an allogeneic stem cell transplant from an unrelated donor, so the T cells may come from the graft donor. Some clones in this sample may be carry-over from other donors' samples. The sequences come from PBMCs, collected 30 days after allogeneic stem cell transplant. The rearrangement joins TRBV7-2 to TRBJ1-6; 12 nucleotides match TRBD1. CDR3 DNA: TGTGCCAGCAGCTTAGCGCTGGGACAGGGGGCATCTAATAATTCATCCCTCCACTTT. This gives the protein CASSLALGQGASNNSSLHF.